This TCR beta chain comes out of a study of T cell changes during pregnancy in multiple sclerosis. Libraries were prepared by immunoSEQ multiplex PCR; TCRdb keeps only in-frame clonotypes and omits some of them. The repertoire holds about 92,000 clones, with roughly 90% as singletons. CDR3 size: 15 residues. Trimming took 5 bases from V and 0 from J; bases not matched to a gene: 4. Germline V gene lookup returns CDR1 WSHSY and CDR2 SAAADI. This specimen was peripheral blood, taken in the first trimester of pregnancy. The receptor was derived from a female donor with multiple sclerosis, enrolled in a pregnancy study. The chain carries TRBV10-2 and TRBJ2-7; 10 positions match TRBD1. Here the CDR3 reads CASSTGTGASYEQYF. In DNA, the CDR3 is TGCGCCAGCAGTACAGGGACAGGGGCCTCCTACGAGCAGTACTTC.